The present entry profiles one T cell receptor beta chain with its context. The data are from a study of shared clonotypes between healthy human individuals. Repertoires were generated with immunoSEQ multiplex PCR, while TCRdb's copy carries only in-frame clones and drops some. This table holds 450,000 to 500,000 clones, around 73% found once. The receptor was isolated from a woman aged 35 to 49 in good health. Some clones in this sample may be carry-over from other donors' samples. The source material was PBMCs.

CDR3 sequence: CASSYLSPSYEQYF. Written as DNA, the CDR3 is TGTGCCAGCAGCTATCTGAGTCCGTCCTACGAGCAGTACTTC. This rearrangement joins TRBV11-2 to TRBJ2-7; D call uncertain. Germline V gives CDR1 SGHAT, CDR2 FQNNGV. V was clipped by 4 bases and J by 1 base, with 11 bases between them. The CDR3 is 14 residues long.